The 5 T cell receptor beta chains presented below share a single source sample, sequenced in a study of human T cells and chemical hapten exposure. Time point of the sample: patch test 2, 6 weeks after DPC sensitization. The treatment is: therapeutic diphenylcyclopropenone sensitization with weekly scalp DPC. TCRdb passed the RACE reads through MiXCR, listing each CDR3 protein once. The data contain about 89,000 distinct CDR3 sequences, approximately 10% of them singletons. The source was whole blood, collected in connection with sensitization to the hapten diphenylcyclopropenone (DPC). These TCRs come from a man in his forties with alopecia areata. Some clones in this sample may be carry-over from other donors' samples.

The chain recombines TRBV28 with TRBJ2-7; a possible D gene is TRBD2 (5 bases). V dropped 10 bases and J dropped 0 bases, with 16 bases sitting between them. The CDR3 contains 14 residues. Germline-derived CDR1 and CDR2 are MDHEN and SYDVKM. The CDR3 coding sequence is TGTGCCACCACGAGCGGATCCGCCTCCTACGAGCAGTACTTC. Its protein is CATTSGSASYEQYF.

The V gene is TRBV20-1, the J gene TRBJ2-1; 11 bases match TRBD2. The CDR3 is made up of 15 amino acids. With V trimmed by 5 bases and J by 3 bases, 6 bases remained unmatched. Germline V CDR1 and CDR2: DFQATT, SNEGSKA (reference sequence). The CDR3 DNA reads as TGCAGTGCTCCAGGGACTAGCGGAAACTACAATGAGCAGTTCTTC. It translates to CSAPGTSGNYNEQFF.

This clonotype was counted at least ten times. The chain combines TRBV4-3 with TRBJ2-1; D remains ambiguous. The CDR3 covers 11 residues. Germline V gene sequence: CDR1 LGHNA, CDR2 YSLEER. Trimming stripped 0 bases from V and 7 bases from J, with 1 base between. The CDR3 loop reads CASSQDNEQFF. The CDR3 bases are TGCGCCAGCAGCCAAGATAATGAGCAGTTCTTC.

The table lists this clonotype with many counts. CDR3 sequence (DNA): TGTGCCAGCAGCCAAGGCAGCGGTACGCAGTTCTTC. Encoded protein: CASSQGSGTQFF. The chain employs TRBV14 and TRBJ2-1, with D tentatively TRBD2 (5 bases). The V gene's germline CDR1 is SGHDN and CDR2 FVKESK. Trimming left V 1 base short and J 12 bases short, with 10 bases between. CDR3 length: 12 residues.

This clonotype was counted at least ten times. An end of the junction differs from the germline gene, which may be a read error. CDR3 DNA sequence: TGTGCCAGCAGTGAACGAGGGCGAAACCCAGATTTT. This gives the protein CASSERGRNPDF. The V call is TRBV2, the J call TRBJ2-3, with a tentative D call TRBD2 (5 bases). From germline, CDR1 is SNHLY and CDR2 FYNNEI. The CDR3 loop spans 12 amino acids.